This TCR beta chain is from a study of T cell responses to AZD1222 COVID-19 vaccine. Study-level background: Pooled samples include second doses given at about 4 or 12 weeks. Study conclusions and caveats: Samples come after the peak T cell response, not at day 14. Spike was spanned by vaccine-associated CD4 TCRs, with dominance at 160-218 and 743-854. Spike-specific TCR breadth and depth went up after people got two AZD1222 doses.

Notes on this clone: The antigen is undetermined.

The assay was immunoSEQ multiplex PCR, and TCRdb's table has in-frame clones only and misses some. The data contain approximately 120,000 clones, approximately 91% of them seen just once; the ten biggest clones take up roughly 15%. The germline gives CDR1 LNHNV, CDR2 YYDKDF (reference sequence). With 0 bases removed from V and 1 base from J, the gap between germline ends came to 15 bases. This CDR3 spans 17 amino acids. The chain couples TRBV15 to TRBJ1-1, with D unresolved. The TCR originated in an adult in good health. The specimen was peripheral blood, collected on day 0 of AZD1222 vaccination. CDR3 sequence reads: CATSREREFLWNTEAFF. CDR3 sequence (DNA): TGTGCCACCAGCAGAGAGAGGGAATTTTTATGGAACACTGAAGCTTTCTTT.